A single sample is the source of the 5 T cell receptor beta chains below, sequenced in a study of shared clonotypes between healthy human individuals (dated by TCRdb to the early 2020s). CD8 naive samples consisted of CD45RO-negative cells that were positively selected for CCR7, yielding a CD45RA+CCR7+ population without TemRA cells. Library preparation employed the immunoSEQ multiplex PCR assay. TCRdb mirrors the immuneACCESS table, restricted to in-frame sequences. Some clones are absent from its copies; in checked studies, under half trace to an unresolved V gene, and the reason for the others is unknown. The table for this sample lists around 2,000,000 clones; 90% to 95% of them were counted only once. The leading ten clones occupy around 1.7% of the sample. The sequenced sample consisted of naive CD8+ T cells from PBMCs. In the paper's terms, the cell subset or site label means: CD45RA+CCR7+. Every receptor here comes from a young man in good health. Some clones in this sample may be carry-over from other donors' samples.

There are a few counts of this clone. This same CDR3 is encoded by further DNA sequences in the sample. The gene calls are TRBV25-1 and TRBJ1-1; no clear D gene. The germline CDR1 and CDR2 sequences are MGHDK and SYGVNS. The CDR3 runs 13 residues. Trimming removed 1 base from V and 5 bases from J, with 8 bases in between. CDR3 loop: CASSEWTGTEAFF. In DNA, the CDR3 is TGTGCCAGCAGTGAATGGACGGGGACTGAAGCTTTCTTT.

This sequence joins TRBV11-3 and TRBJ2-2, with D maybe TRBD2 (6 bases). V lost 5 bases, J lost 3 bases, and 13 bases lay in between. CDR3 length: 15 amino acids. The germline gives CDR1 SGHNT, CDR2 YENEEA. CDR3 coding DNA: TGTGCCAGCAGCCCGCGAGGGGAGGACACCGGGGAGCTGTTTTTT. Protein sequence: CASSPRGEDTGELFF.

This chain joins TRBV5-6 and TRBJ2-2; 8 nucleotides line up with TRBD2. Germline V gene lookup returns CDR1 SGHDT and CDR2 YYEEEE. CDR3 size: 16 residues. Trimming at V came to 2 bases and at J to 6 bases, leaving 9 bases not matched to a gene. The CDR3 reads CASSFPGRASSGELFF. The CDR3 region has the DNA TGTGCCAGCAGCTTCCCCGGGAGGGCCTCCTCCGGGGAGCTGTTTTTT.

In this sample, this clone turned up once. This chain joins TRBV27 and TRBJ2-2, with a possible D match to TRBD2 (5 bases). Germline CDR1 and CDR2: MNHEY and SMNVEV (reference sequence). V lost 5 bases and J 5 bases, leaving 15 bases between the germline ends. CDR3 length: 15 residues. The CDR3 DNA reads TGTGCCAGCAGTGCGGAAATATCGGGGACCGGGGAGCTGTTTTTT. Protein: CASSAEISGTGELFF.

This chain links TRBV9 with TRBJ2-1; 8 nucleotides agree with TRBD1. This CDR3 is built from 15 residues. From germline, CDR1 is SGDLS and CDR2 YYNGEE. V lost 3 bases and J lost 1; bases outside the gene matches: 3. DNA for the CDR3: TGTGCCAGCAGCGCCCGACAGGGGTCCTACAATGAGCAGTTCTTC. It is translated as CASSARQGSYNEQFF.